This T cell receptor (beta chain) emerged from a study of blood T cells in healthy people across ages. Study-wide findings and caveats: More naive CD4+ cells and higher diversity marked long-lived donors relative to aged donors.

Trimming removed 0 bases at V and 3 bases at J, with 18 bases between. Per germline, CDR1 LGHNA and CDR2 YNFKEQ. The CDR3 length is 17 residues. The sample, 9 to 10 milliliters of peripheral blood, was drawn from each donor. Alongside a J-beta primer mix, a sample-barcoded 5' primer served in a second PCR lasting roughly 7 to 12 cycles. Each cDNA molecule received a tag from a template-switch adaptor that had 12 random nucleotides. Each sample provided no less than 2.5 million CDR3-containing paired-end reads. TCRdb independently ran MiXCR on the 5' RACE reads; one entry per CDR3 protein. Of roughly 800,000 distinct CDR3 sequences listed, 58% are singletons. As regards this clonotype: Its target is not known.

This receptor was identified in a man in his thirties or forties in good health. The chain joins TRBV4-2 to TRBJ2-7, with D possibly TRBD2 on 5 matching bases. The sample consisted of blood. The DNA of the CDR3 is TGTGCCAGCAGCCAAGATACGGGCGCGGGTTTAAGCTACGAGCAGTACTTC. Translating gives CASSQDTGAGLSYEQYF.